The 30 T cell receptor beta chains below were found in one sample sequenced in a study of memory CD4+ T cells and cytomegalovirus serostatus. Single viable CD3+CD4+CD8-CD45RO+ cells were sorted as the memory CD4+ T cells. The table came from immunoSEQ multiplex PCR; TCRdb's copy has only in-frame clones and leaves some out. The sample records fewer than 40,000 clones, roughly four fifths being singletons. The sample was memory CD4+ T cells from blood. The receptors come from an adult in good health and CMV-seronegative.

V is TRBV5-6 and J is TRBJ2-1; possibly TRBD2 for D (6 bases). V shed 3 bases and J shed 0 bases, with 16 bases lying between them. This CDR3 contains 17 residues. Germline lookup yields CDR1 SGHDT and CDR2 YYEEEE. The CDR3 here is CASSSPASVVSYNEQFF. CDR3 nucleotide sequence: TGTGCCAGCAGCTCCCCGGCTAGCGTCGTCTCCTACAATGAGCAGTTCTTC.

J is TRBJ1-1 and V is TRBV30, with 11 bases aligning to TRBD1. This CDR3 spans 14 amino acids. Per germline, CDR1 GTSNPN and CDR2 SVGIG (reference sequence). V shed 5 bases and J 4 bases; nucleotides not matched to a gene: 6. CDR3 DNA: TGTGCCTGGGACTCTGGGACAGGGGGCACTGAAGCTTTCTTT. The encoded protein is CAWDSGTGGTEAFF.

The rearrangement joins TRBV6-1 to TRBJ2-4; 9 bases fit TRBD2. From germline, CDR1 is MNHNS and CDR2 SASEGT. The trim removed 4 bases at V and 1 base at J, leaving 8 bases unmatched. The CDR3 length is 17 residues. CDR3 sequence reads: CASSAPSGGSAKNIQYF. DNA for the CDR3: TGTGCCAGCAGTGCCCCGAGCGGGGGGTCGGCCAAAAACATTCAGTACTTC.

This chain joins TRBV30 and TRBJ2-7, with TRBD2 as a possible D gene (7 bases). Trimming cost V 4 bases and J 7 bases, with 17 bases left between them. CDR1 and CDR2 from the germline V gene are GTSNPN and SVGIG (reference sequence). This CDR3 is built from 13 residues. This CDR3 is CAWTRVGGGEQYF. The CDR3 DNA is TGTGCCTGGACACGAGTAGGGGGGGGAGAGCAGTACTTC.

The chain couples TRBV7-2 to TRBJ2-7, with 11 bases lining up with TRBD2. V shed 2 bases, J shed 6 bases, and the junction held 6 bases outside the gene matches. There are 15 residues in the CDR3. Germline CDR1 and CDR2: SGHTA and FQGNSA. The CDR3 DNA reads TGTGCCAGCAGCTTAAATAGACTAGCGGGGAGCGAGCAGTACTTC. This gives the protein CASSLNRLAGSEQYF.

The chain recombines TRBV11-2 with TRBJ1-2; D possibly corresponds to TRBD1 (6 bases). Germline assignment: CDR1 SGHAT and CDR2 FQNNGV. The CDR3 totals 13 residues. The V gene lost 6 bases and the J gene lost 3 bases, with 11 bases spanning the gap. The CDR3 DNA reads as TGTGCCAGCAGTGCGGACAGAGACTATGGCTACACCTTC. It encodes CASSADRDYGYTF.

The rearrangement links TRBV30 to TRBJ2-2; maybe TRBD1 (5 bases). CDR1 and CDR2 (germline): GTSNPN, SVGIG (reference sequence). The length of the CDR3 is 17 residues. V gave up 0 bases and J gave up 5 bases, with 19 bases separating them. CDR3 loop: CAWSVRGVRVTTGELFF. As DNA, the CDR3 is TGTGCCTGGAGTGTCCGTGGTGTCAGGGTTACGACCGGGGAGCTGTTTTTT.

The gene calls are TRBV19 and TRBJ1-4; 11 nucleotides agree with TRBD1. From germline, CDR1 is LNHDA and CDR2 SQIVND (reference sequence). This CDR3 is built from 15 residues. V gave up 3 bases and J gave up 8 bases; unmatched junction bases: 5. The CDR3 region is CASSISGDRGEKLFF. CDR3 bases: TGTGCCAGTAGTATTTCAGGGGACAGGGGGGAAAAACTGTTTTTT. The full variable domain, in which reference TRBV19 and TRBJ1-4 provide the parts outside the CDR3, is DGGITQSPKYLFRKEGQNVTLSCEQNLNHDAMYWYRQDPGQGLRLIYYSQIVNDFQKGDIAEGYSVSREKKESFPLTVTSAQKNPTAFYLCASSISGDRGEKLFFGSGTQLSVL.

This rearrangement joins TRBV14 to TRBJ2-2, with unresolved D. The CDR3 is 14 amino acids. In germline, CDR1 is SGHDN, CDR2 FVKESK. V was trimmed by 6 bases and J by 4 bases, leaving 12 bases between them. The CDR3 spells CASSPVGSTGELFF. For the CDR3, the DNA is TGTGCCAGCAGTCCGGTGGGTAGCACCGGGGAGCTGTTTTTT.

There are a few counts of this clone. The gene calls are TRBV2 and TRBJ1-2, with D perhaps TRBD1 (5 bases). CDR3 length: 14 residues. The V end lost 1 base, the J end lost 8 bases, and 14 bases lay between the germline ends. In germline, CDR1 is SNHLY, CDR2 FYNNEI. The CDR3 sequence is CASSEERAGNGYTF. The CDR3 DNA sequence: TGTGCCAGCAGTGAAGAACGGGCAGGGAACGGCTACACCTTC.

The rearrangement joins TRBV7-5 to TRBJ1-1; the D call of TRBD1 is as the table states it, not checked on the DNA. TRBV7-5 is shown as a pseudogene. The CDR3 has 13 residues. The CDR3 sequence is CARRCTGDTEAFF. DNA for the CDR3: TGTGCCAGAAGATGTACAGGGGACACTGAAGCTTTCTTT.

The chain uses TRBV6-5 and TRBJ1-2; TRBD1 matches 11 bases. The J segment lost 7 bases and the V segment lost 5 bases, leaving 9 bases of the junction unmatched. Germline lookup yields CDR1 MNHEY and CDR2 SVGAGI. CDR3 length: 15 amino acids. The CDR3 protein is CASSPRTGGFLGYTF. CDR3 sequence (DNA): TGTGCCAGCAGTCCTCGGACAGGGGGCTTCCTTGGCTACACCTTC.

This clone came up a few times. The chain is built from TRBV6-1 and TRBJ1-5, with a weak D call TRBD1 (5 bases). V was shortened by 1 base and J by 1 base, with 11 bases between the two germline ends. CDR1 is MNHNS and CDR2 is SASEGT in the germline V gene. The CDR3 extends over 16 amino acids. The CDR3 DNA sequence: TGTGCCAGCAGTGAAGTGAGGGGCCCAAGCAATCAGCCCCAGCATTTT. It encodes CASSEVRGPSNQPQHF.

Here the CDR3 reads CASSLETGLQGAFF. The CDR3 DNA reads as TGTGCCAGCAGCTTAGAGACAGGCCTTCAAGGAGCTTTCTTT. The chain uses TRBV6-5 and TRBJ1-1; weak D call: TRBD1 (6 bases). The CDR3 is made up of 14 amino acids. V shed 6 bases and J shed 10 bases, with 21 bases lying between them. Germline-derived CDR1 and CDR2 are MNHEY and SVGAGI.

To note about this clone: This sample includes further DNA sequences coding for the same CDR3. The CDR3 is CASSVRGGRDNSPLHF. The CDR3 nucleotides are TGTGCCAGCAGTGTGCGCGGGGGACGGGATAATTCACCCCTCCACTTT. The gene calls are TRBV2 and TRBJ1-6; TRBD1 might be the D (5 bases). Per germline, CDR1 SNHLY and CDR2 FYNNEI. The CDR3 contains 16 residues. V was shortened by 4 bases and J by 5 bases, with 15 bases between the two germline ends.

The J gene is TRBJ2-1, the V gene TRBV2; D remains ambiguous. The CDR3 has 13 amino acids. Trimming took off 7 bases at V and 9 bases at J, with 16 bases between the two ends. CDR1 and CDR2 from the germline V gene are SNHLY and FYNNEI. CDR3 loop: CASTIKPELEQFF. The CDR3 bases are TGTGCCAGCACCATAAAACCAGAACTTGAGCAGTTCTTC.

This clone occurred a few times. The rearrangement links TRBV5-1 to TRBJ2-5, with TRBD1 matching 7 bases. The CDR3 consists of 15 residues. Trimming took 0 bases from V and 6 from J; bases not matched to a gene: 8. Germline CDR1 SGHRS, CDR2 YFSETQ. The CDR3 sequence is CASSLEATGSKTQYF. Written as DNA, the CDR3 is TGCGCCAGCAGCTTGGAGGCGACAGGGTCCAAGACCCAGTACTTC.

V gene TRBV18 combines with J gene TRBJ1-6, with a weak D call TRBD1 (5 bases). The V and J ends lost 0 bases and 6 bases respectively, with 9 bases between them. The germline gives CDR1 KGHSH, CDR2 LQKENI. The CDR3 covers 15 residues. DNA for the CDR3: TGTGCCAGCTCACCACCGGGGCAGGTTAATTCACCCCTCCACTTT. It translates to CASSPPGQVNSPLHF.

This clone has more than one count but fewer than ten. This chain joins TRBV30 and TRBJ1-1, with D hard to call. The CDR3 is made up of 14 amino acids. Germline V lookup: CDR1 GTSNPN, CDR2 SVGIG (reference sequence). V lost 0 bases, J lost 6 bases, and 14 bases lay in between. CDR3 region: CAWSVPEDVSEAFF. The CDR3 region has the DNA TGTGCCTGGAGTGTTCCCGAGGACGTATCTGAAGCTTTCTTT.

V gene TRBV7-2 combines with J gene TRBJ1-1; TRBD1 might be the D (6 bases). The CDR3 runs 13 residues. Trimming took 2 bases from V and 11 from J, leaving 15 bases between them. CDR1 is SGHTA, CDR2 FQGNSA, per germline. The CDR3 here is CASSLLAGAAAFF. The CDR3 DNA sequence: TGTGCCAGCAGCTTATTGGCAGGGGCTGCCGCTTTCTTT.

The CDR3 DNA reads TGTGCCAGCAGACAACAGGGACTGACTGAAGCTTTCTTT. Its translation is CASRQQGLTEAFF. J is TRBJ1-1 and V is TRBV6-1, with D possibly TRBD1 on 6 matching bases. This CDR3 has 13 residues. Germline V gene sequence: CDR1 MNHNS, CDR2 SASEGT. Trimming took off 6 bases at V and 5 bases at J, with 13 bases between the two ends.

This clone showed up just once. The chain employs TRBV5-6 and TRBJ1-2; TRBD1 might be the D (5 bases). The length of the CDR3 is 13 residues. The ends were cut back, 4 bases at V and 6 bases at J, with 13 bases in the middle. Germline loops: CDR1 SGHDT, CDR2 YYEEEE. CDR3 bases: TGTGCCAGCAGCGACGGGACGGAGGATGGCTACACCTTC. Its translation is CASSDGTEDGYTF.

The chain employs TRBV9 and TRBJ1-5; D perhaps matches TRBD1 (6 bases). The germline CDR1 and CDR2 sequences are SGDLS and YYNGEE. There are 14 residues in the CDR3. V gave up 4 bases and J gave up 4 bases, with 12 bases separating them. The CDR3 region is CASSPGGFNQPQHF. The DNA of the CDR3 is TGTGCCAGCAGCCCCGGGGGCTTTAATCAGCCCCAGCATTTT.

The rearrangement uses TRBV11-3 and TRBJ2-5; 12 bases align to TRBD2. There are 15 residues in the CDR3. Trimming took 6 bases from V and 5 from J; bases not matched to a gene: 7. The V gene's germline CDR1 is SGHNT and CDR2 YENEEA. This CDR3 is CASSLRLAGDETQYF. The CDR3 DNA reads as TGTGCCAGCAGTCTTAGACTAGCGGGGGATGAGACCCAGTACTTC.

The table lists this clone with a few counts. The chain links TRBV30 to TRBJ1-1; D may be TRBD1 (5 bases). The CDR3 sequence is 13 residues long. The V and J ends lost 3 bases and 5 bases respectively, with 13 bases between them. Germline CDR1 and CDR2: GTSNPN and SVGIG (reference sequence). Here the CDR3 reads CAWRRGGGTEAFF. The CDR3 nucleotides read TGTGCCTGGAGGAGGGGTGGAGGAACTGAAGCTTTCTTT.

V is TRBV5-1 and J is TRBJ2-5; 8 bases are a match to TRBD1. Germline V CDR1 and CDR2: SGHRS, YFSETQ. This CDR3 region has 16 residues. J gave up 5 bases and V 3 bases, and 12 bases lay outside the gene matches. The chain's CDR3 is CASSSGQGESMETQYF. CDR3 sequence (DNA): TGCGCCAGCAGCTCTGGACAGGGAGAAAGCATGGAGACCCAGTACTTC.

The V gene is TRBV4-2, the J gene TRBJ1-4, with a weak D call TRBD1 (5 bases). This CDR3 has 15 residues. CDR1 and CDR2 from the germline V gene are LGHNA and YNFKEQ. Trimming removed 0 bases from V and 6 bases from J, with 11 bases in between. This CDR3 is CASSQEGQGDEKLFF. The CDR3 DNA follows: TGTGCCAGCAGCCAAGAGGGTCAGGGCGATGAAAAACTGTTTTTT.

This clone was observed a single time. The V and J genes are TRBV6-5 and TRBJ1-5; D unresolved. CDR1 is MNHEY, CDR2 SVGAGI, per germline. This CDR3 is 15 amino acids long. The germline V and J ends were trimmed by 3 bases and 2 bases, with 11 bases remaining between them. As DNA, the CDR3 is TGTGCCAGCAGTTATAAAAAAAAGGGCAATCAGCCCCAGCATTTT. Encoded protein: CASSYKKKGNQPQHF.

This chain joins TRBV30 and TRBJ2-3; 8 nucleotides line up with TRBD1. This CDR3 spans 13 amino acids. V was pared by 4 bases and J by 4 bases, with 4 bases of the junction left unmatched. CDR1 is GTSNPN, CDR2 SVGIG, per germline (reference sequence). The CDR3 spells CAWKLQGADTQYF. CDR3 coding DNA: TGTGCCTGGAAGCTACAGGGGGCAGATACGCAGTATTTT. Full variable domain (missing parts from reference TRBV30 and TRBJ2-3): SQTIHQWPATLVQPVGSPLSLECTVEGTSNPNLYWYRQAAGRGLQLLFYSVGIGQISSEVPQNLSASRPQDRQFILSSKKLLLSDSGFYLCAWKLQGADTQYFGPGTRLTVL.

The rearrangement links TRBV4-1 to TRBJ2-7; TRBD1 aligns across 8 bases. The CDR3 extends over 16 amino acids. Germline-derived CDR1 and CDR2 are MGHRA and YSYEKL. Trimming removed 4 bases from V and 5 bases from J; junction bases left unmatched: 13. CDR3 protein: CASSPSGQGGLHEQYF. The CDR3 DNA reads as TGCGCCAGCAGCCCCTCAGGACAGGGCGGTCTCCACGAGCAGTACTTC.